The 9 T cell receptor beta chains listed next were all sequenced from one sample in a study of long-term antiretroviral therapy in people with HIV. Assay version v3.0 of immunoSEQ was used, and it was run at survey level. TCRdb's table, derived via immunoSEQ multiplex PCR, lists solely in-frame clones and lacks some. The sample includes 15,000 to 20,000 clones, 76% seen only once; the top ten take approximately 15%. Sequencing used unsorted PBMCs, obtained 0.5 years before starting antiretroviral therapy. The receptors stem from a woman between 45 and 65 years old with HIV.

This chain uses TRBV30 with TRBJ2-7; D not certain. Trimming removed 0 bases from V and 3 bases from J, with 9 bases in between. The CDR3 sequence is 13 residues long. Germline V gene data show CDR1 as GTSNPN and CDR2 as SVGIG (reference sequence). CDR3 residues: CAWSVPRIYEQYF. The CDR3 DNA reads TGTGCCTGGAGTGTACCAAGAATCTACGAGCAGTACTTC.

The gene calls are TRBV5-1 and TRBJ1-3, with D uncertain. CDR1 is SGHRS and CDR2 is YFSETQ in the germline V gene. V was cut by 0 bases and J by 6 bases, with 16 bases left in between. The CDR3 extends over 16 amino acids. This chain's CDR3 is CASSLDEPPEENTIYF. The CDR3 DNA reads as TGCGCCAGCAGCTTGGATGAGCCCCCGGAGGAAAACACCATATATTTT.

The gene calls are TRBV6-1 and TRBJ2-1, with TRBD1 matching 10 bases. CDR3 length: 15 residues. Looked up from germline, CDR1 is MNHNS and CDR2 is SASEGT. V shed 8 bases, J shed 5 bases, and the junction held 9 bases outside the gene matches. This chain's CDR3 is CASAIRDRGHNEQFF. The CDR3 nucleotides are TGTGCCAGCGCCATCCGGGACAGGGGACACAATGAGCAGTTCTTC.

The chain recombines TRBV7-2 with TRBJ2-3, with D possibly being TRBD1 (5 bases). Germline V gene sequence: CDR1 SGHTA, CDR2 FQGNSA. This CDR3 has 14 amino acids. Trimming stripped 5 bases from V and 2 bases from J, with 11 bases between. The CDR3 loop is CASSAGLPTDTQYF. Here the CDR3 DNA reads TGTGCCAGCAGCGCAGGGTTACCCACAGATACGCAGTATTTT.

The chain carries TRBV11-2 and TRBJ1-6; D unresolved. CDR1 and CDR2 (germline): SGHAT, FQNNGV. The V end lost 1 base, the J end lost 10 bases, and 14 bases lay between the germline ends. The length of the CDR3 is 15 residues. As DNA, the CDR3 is TGTGCCAGCAGCTTAGCGGCGGGAACCCGGTCACCCCTCCACTTT. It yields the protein CASSLAAGTRSPLHF.

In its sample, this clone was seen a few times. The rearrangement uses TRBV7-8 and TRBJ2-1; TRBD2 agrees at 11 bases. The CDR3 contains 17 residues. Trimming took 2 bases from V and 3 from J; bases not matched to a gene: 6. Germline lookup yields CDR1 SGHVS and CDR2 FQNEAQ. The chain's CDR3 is CASSLISGGAGYNEQFF. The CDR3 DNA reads TGTGCCAGCAGCTTAATTAGCGGGGGGGCGGGCTACAATGAGCAGTTCTTC.

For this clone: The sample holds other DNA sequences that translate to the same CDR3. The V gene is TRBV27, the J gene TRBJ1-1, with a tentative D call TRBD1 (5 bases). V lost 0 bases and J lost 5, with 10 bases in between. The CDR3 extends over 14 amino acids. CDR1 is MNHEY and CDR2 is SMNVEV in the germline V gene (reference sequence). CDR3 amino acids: CASSLSRWGTEAFF. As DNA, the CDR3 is TGTGCCAGCAGTTTATCGCGGTGGGGGACTGAAGCTTTCTTT.

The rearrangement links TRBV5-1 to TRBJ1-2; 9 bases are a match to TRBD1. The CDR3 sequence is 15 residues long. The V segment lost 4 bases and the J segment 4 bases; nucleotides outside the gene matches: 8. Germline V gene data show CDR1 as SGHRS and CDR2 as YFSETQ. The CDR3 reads CASSPRTGDGYGYTF. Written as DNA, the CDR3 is TGCGCCAGCAGCCCGCGGACAGGGGATGGCTATGGCTACACCTTC.

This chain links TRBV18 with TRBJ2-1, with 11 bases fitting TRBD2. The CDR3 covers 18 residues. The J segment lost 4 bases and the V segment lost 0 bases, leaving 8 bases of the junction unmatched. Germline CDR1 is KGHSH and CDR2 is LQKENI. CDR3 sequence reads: CASSPPNPGLAVYNEQFF. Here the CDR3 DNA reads TGTGCCAGCTCACCACCGAATCCGGGACTAGCGGTGTACAATGAGCAGTTCTTC.